This TCR beta chain came from a study of breast tumors, draining lymph nodes, adjacent tissues. Findings of the study overall: Luminal-like breast cancer showed significantly higher tumor–nontumor repertoire similarity than basal-like. Tumor TCR diversity was below lymph nodes but above nontumor tissue.

Each CDR3 protein is one row after TCRdb ran MiXCR on the multiplex PCR reads. The sample lists 200,000 to 300,000 distinct CDR3 sequences, 30% seen once, with over 0.95% in the top ten. Breast cancer patients provided tissue from their axillary draining lymph nodes. CDR3 length: 16 amino acids. The germline gives CDR1 LGHDT, CDR2 YNNKEL (reference sequence). V lost 0 bases to trimming and J lost 10 bases, with 16 bases between them. This clonotype was counted at least ten times. Its antigen is still unknown. The J gene is TRBJ1-6, the V gene TRBV3-1, with D unclear. The TCR originated in a female donor with breast cancer. Some clones in this sample may be carry-over from other donors' samples. The sequenced sample consisted of axillary lymph node tissue. This CDR3 is CASSQELGWGRSPLHF. The CDR3 DNA sequence: TGTGCCAGCAGCCAAGAATTGGGCTGGGGTCGGTCACCCCTCCACTTT.